These 18 T cell receptor beta chains came from one sample sequenced in a study of T-cell memory formation after mild COVID-19. TCRdb processed the 5' RACE reads anew with MiXCR; each CDR3 protein has one entry. The table has more than 250,000 distinct CDR3 sequences, 15% to 20% seen once. The sample comprised PBMCs or a T cell subset sorted from them (not recorded which). All receptors come from a man in his late teens or twenties who had mild COVID-19 (a few samples of this study predate the infection). Cell type and time point are not known.

This sequence joins TRBV6-6 and TRBJ1-5; D may be TRBD1 (5 bases). This CDR3 comprises 17 residues. V was clipped by 3 bases and J by 0 bases, with 15 bases between them. The germline gives CDR1 MNHNY, CDR2 SVGAGI (reference sequence). The CDR3 DNA sequence: TGTGCCAGCAGTTATTCCGGGACGGGATATAGCAATCAGCCCCAGCATTTT. This sequence encodes CASSYSGTGYSNQPQHF.

This clonotype was observed a few times. The rearrangement uses TRBV6-5 and TRBJ2-7, with TRBD1 identical over 7 bases. Germline CDR1 reads MNHEY; CDR2 reads SVGAGI. V shed 2 bases, J shed 4 bases, and the junction held 5 bases outside the gene matches. The CDR3 is 14 amino acids. The CDR3 nucleotides read TGTGCCAGCAGTTACGGCAGGGGGTCTTACGAGCAGTACTTC. This sequence encodes CASSYGRGSYEQYF.

This clonotype was counted at least ten times. V and J are TRBV7-2 and TRBJ2-5; D is possibly TRBD2 (5 bases). The germline V gene encodes CDR1 SGHTA and CDR2 FQGNSA. Trimming left V 5 bases short and J 5 bases short, with 12 bases between. The CDR3 sequence is 13 residues long. The CDR3 loop is CASSLDYSETQYF. The CDR3 DNA reads as TGTGCCAGCAGCCTCGACTATTCCGAGACCCAGTACTTC. The full variable domain, in which reference TRBV7-2 and TRBJ2-5 provide the parts outside the CDR3, is GAGVSQSPSNKVTEKGKDVELRCDPISGHTALYWYRQSLGQGLEFLIYFQGNSAPDKSGLPSDRFSAERTGGSVSTLTIQRTQQEDSAVYLCASSLDYSETQYFGPGTRLLVL.

This clonotype has more than one count but fewer than ten. V is TRBV11-2 and J is TRBJ2-7; 13 nucleotides match TRBD2. The J segment lost 6 bases and the V segment lost 5 bases, leaving 13 bases of the junction unmatched. The CDR3 is 17 residues long. Germline V CDR1 and CDR2: SGHAT, FQNNGV. The CDR3 DNA is TGTGCCAGCAGCCCTCGGACTAGCGGGGGTTATAAGGGCGAGCAGTACGTC. Translation gives CASSPRTSGGYKGEQYV.

This clonotype was seen at least ten times. CDR3: CASSLGGVYEQYF. DNA for the CDR3: TGTGCCAGCAGCTTAGGGGGCGTCTACGAGCAGTACTTC. The rearrangement uses TRBV7-2 and TRBJ2-7; a weak D match, TRBD1 (5 bases). The CDR3 has 13 amino acids. The V gene's germline CDR1 is SGHTA and CDR2 FQGNSA. Trimming removed 1 base at V and 3 bases at J, with 7 bases between. Looking up the rest from reference TRBV7-2 and TRBJ2-7 gives the full variable domain: GAGVSQSPSNKVTEKGKDVELRCDPISGHTALYWYRQSLGQGLEFLIYFQGNSAPDKSGLPSDRFSAERTGGSVSTLTIQRTQQEDSAVYLCASSLGGVYEQYFGPGTRLTVT.

The gene calls are TRBV7-9 and TRBJ2-6, with 7 bases lining up with TRBD1. The CDR3 has 18 residues. CDR1 SEHNR and CDR2 FQNEAQ come from the germline V gene (reference sequence). Unmatched junction bases numbered 10, after V lost 1 base and J lost 4 bases. CDR3 protein: CASSLGWRQGPGANVLTF. CDR3 nucleotides: TGTGCCAGCAGCTTAGGTTGGCGACAGGGACCGGGGGCCAACGTCCTGACTTTC.

In this sample, this clonotype turned up a few times. V usage is TRBV20-1 and J usage is TRBJ2-4; D unresolved. Per the germline V gene, CDR1 is DFQATT and CDR2 is SNEGSKA (reference sequence). The CDR3 extends over 13 amino acids. With 6 bases removed from V and 7 bases from J, the gap between germline ends came to 16 bases. Here the CDR3 DNA reads TGCAGTGCCGGAGCGAGCTCAAGGAACATTCAGTACTTC. Its protein is CSAGASSRNIQYF.

The J gene is TRBJ2-7, the V gene TRBV6-6; D assignment may be TRBD1 or TRBD2 (5 bases each). Germline CDR1 MNHNY, CDR2 SVGAGI (reference sequence). The CDR3 extends over 16 amino acids. The V end lost 0 bases, the J end lost 3 bases, and 15 bases lay between the germline ends. This CDR3 reads CASSYSGPGRGYEQYF. For the CDR3, the DNA is TGTGCCAGCAGTTACTCGGGTCCAGGGAGAGGCTACGAGCAGTACTTC.

V gene TRBV4-3 combines with J gene TRBJ2-2, with D possibly being TRBD1 (6 bases). This CDR3 spans 15 amino acids. Trimming shortened V by 6 bases and J by 6 bases, and 17 bases separated the two germline ends. Germline assignment: CDR1 LGHNA and CDR2 YSLEER. CDR3 in amino acids: CASRRNFQGSGELFF. The CDR3 region has the DNA TGCGCCAGCAGACGCAATTTTCAGGGGTCCGGGGAGCTGTTTTTT.

This clonotype was seen more than once but under ten times. For the CDR3, the DNA is TGTGCCAGCAGCTTAAACAGGGTAACAGATACGCAGTATTTT. This codes for CASSLNRVTDTQYF. This chain links TRBV7-2 with TRBJ2-3, with D perhaps matching TRBD1 (6 bases). Trimming removed 2 bases from V and 3 bases from J, with 9 bases in between. The length of the CDR3 is 14 residues. The germline CDR1 and CDR2 sequences are SGHTA and FQGNSA.

This sequence joins TRBV30 and TRBJ1-2, with 8 bases matching TRBD1. CDR1 is GTSNPN and CDR2 is SVGIG in the germline V gene (reference sequence). V lost 1 base, J lost 5 bases, and 3 bases stayed unmatched. This CDR3 spans 13 amino acids. The CDR3 reads CAWSGTGTYGYTF. DNA of the CDR3: TGTGCCTGGAGTGGGACAGGGACTTATGGCTACACCTTC.

This clonotype was picked up many times. The V and J genes are TRBV5-1 and TRBJ2-5, with D uncertain. The CDR3 has 13 amino acids. V shed 1 base and J shed 2 bases, with 6 bases lying between them. Germline V gene sequence: CDR1 SGHRS, CDR2 YFSETQ. This CDR3 is CASSLPGQETQYF. In nucleotides, the CDR3 is TGCGCCAGCAGCTTGCCCGGACAAGAGACCCAGTACTTC.

The V call is TRBV7-2, the J call TRBJ2-7; D ambiguous. V was cut by 3 bases and J by 6 bases, with 15 bases left in between. The CDR3 runs to 14 residues. CDR1 and CDR2 (germline): SGHTA, FQGNSA. The CDR3 reads CASSFSSGPAEQYF. CDR3 coding DNA: TGTGCCAGCAGCTTCTCCAGTGGACCCGCCGAGCAGTACTTC.

The CDR3 spells CASSLVGGWQFF. DNA of the CDR3: TGTGCCAGCAGTTTAGTAGGGGGATGGCAGTTCTTC. The chain uses TRBV28 and TRBJ2-1; perhaps TRBD1 as D (6 bases). The CDR3 loop spans 12 amino acids. Per germline, CDR1 MDHEN and CDR2 SYDVKM. The ends were cut back, 2 bases at V and 12 bases at J, with 11 bases in the middle.

This clonotype was seen only a few times. This chain links TRBV2 with TRBJ2-7, with D possibly being TRBD1 (5 bases). CDR1 is SNHLY, CDR2 FYNNEI, per germline. CDR3 length: 12 residues. V lost 4 bases and J 2 bases, leaving 6 bases between the germline ends. The CDR3 sequence: CASSGQPYEQYV. The CDR3 bases are TGTGCCAGCAGTGGACAGCCCTACGAGCAGTACGTC.

V usage is TRBV6-5 and J usage is TRBJ1-2, with D hard to call. Germline CDR1 MNHEY, CDR2 SVGAGI. Trimming took 6 bases from V and 12 from J, leaving 20 bases between them. The CDR3 covers 13 residues. The CDR3 bases are TGTGCCAGCAGCGTAGCCGGGTCCCCGGTACACACCTTC. It is translated as CASSVAGSPVHTF.

The J gene is TRBJ1-6, the V gene TRBV6-6, with D perhaps matching TRBD1 (5 bases). Trimming removed 8 bases from V and 8 bases from J, with 22 bases in between. The CDR3 consists of 16 residues. Germline V lookup: CDR1 MNHNY, CDR2 SVGAGI (reference sequence). The CDR3 reads CASLEGRSAGYSPLHF. Written as DNA, the CDR3 is TGTGCCAGCCTGGAGGGCCGAAGCGCAGGGTATTCACCCCTCCACTTT.

The table lists this clonotype with a few counts. This sequence joins TRBV20-1 and TRBJ1-2; unclear D gene. Trimming cost V 1 base and J 8 bases, with 11 bases left between them. Looked up from germline, CDR1 is DFQATT and CDR2 is SNEGSKA (reference sequence). This CDR3 contains 12 residues. The CDR3 sequence: CSARGGGGGYTF. CDR3 DNA sequence: TGCAGTGCTAGAGGTGGAGGTGGGGGCTACACCTTC.